The 21 T cell receptor beta chains reported below all come from one sample, sequenced in a study of blood T cell repertoires in COVID-19. TCRdb's table, derived via immunoSEQ multiplex PCR, lists solely in-frame clones and lacks some. Here the sample spans approximately 300,000 clones, 80% to 90% being singletons. The sample comprised peripheral blood. These receptors all stem from a man in his late teens or twenties who had recovered from COVID-19.

The rearrangement uses TRBV2 and TRBJ2-7; D uncertain. Germline CDR1 SNHLY, CDR2 FYNNEI. Trimming removed 1 base from V and 3 bases from J, with 7 bases in between. CDR3 length: 13 amino acids. The CDR3 here is CASSEGPFYEQYF. Here the CDR3 DNA reads TGTGCCAGCAGTGAAGGGCCGTTCTACGAGCAGTACTTC.

The V gene is TRBV15, the J gene TRBJ2-1, with a weak D call TRBD2 (5 bases). Germline values: CDR1 LNHNV, CDR2 YYDKDF (reference sequence). V lost 3 bases to trimming and J lost 10 bases, with 25 bases between them. There are 17 residues in the CDR3. The CDR3 region has the DNA TGTGCCACCAGCAGGGGAGCTACAGTCGGAAAGGTTAGGGAGCAGTTCTTC. Residues: CATSRGATVGKVREQFF.

This clone was detected only a few times. The chain is built from TRBV10-1 and TRBJ2-7; 8 bases match TRBD2. The CDR3 consists of 14 residues. After removal of 2 bases from V and 6 bases from J, the junction contained 6 bases not matched to a gene. Per the germline V gene, CDR1 is WNHNN and CDR2 is SYGVQD (reference sequence). As DNA, the CDR3 is TGCGCCAGCAGTGAGAGCGGGAGTGCCGGCGAGCAGTACTTC. Translated, it gives CASSESGSAGEQYF.

The chain has TRBV9 and TRBJ2-3; 8 positions agree with TRBD2. Losses at the gene ends were 4 bases for V and 1 base for J; bases not matched to a gene: 5. The CDR3 totals 15 residues. Per germline, CDR1 SGDLS and CDR2 YYNGEE. The CDR3 sequence is CASSPRAGGTDTQYF. CDR3 nucleotides: TGTGCCAGCAGCCCACGAGCGGGGGGCACAGATACGCAGTATTTT.

This sequence joins TRBV27 and TRBJ2-1, with TRBD2 identical over 7 bases. Germline V gene data show CDR1 as MNHEY and CDR2 as SMNVEV (reference sequence). The CDR3 spans 14 residues. V lost 5 bases to trimming and J lost 7 bases; unmatched junction nucleotides: 8. CDR3: CASSPLPGGNEQFF. In DNA, the CDR3 is TGTGCCAGCAGTCCCCTACCCGGGGGGAATGAGCAGTTCTTC.

The chain employs TRBV5-1 and TRBJ1-1; 7 bases are shared with TRBD1. This CDR3 has 14 amino acids. The germline CDR1 and CDR2 sequences are SGHRS and YFSETQ. The J segment lost 1 base and the V segment lost 6 bases, leaving 6 bases of the junction unmatched. The CDR3 DNA reads as TGCGCCAGCACTACCGACAGGGAGAACACTGAAGCTTTCTTT. It is translated as CASTTDRENTEAFF.

J is TRBJ2-2 and V is TRBV7-3; maybe TRBD2 (6 bases). CDR1 is SGHTA and CDR2 is FQGTGA in the germline V gene. The CDR3 is 16 residues long. With 3 bases removed from V and 1 base from J, the gap between germline ends came to 12 bases. The CDR3: CASSFLAGKNTGELFF. Written as DNA, the CDR3 is TGTGCCAGCAGCTTCCTGGCGGGGAAGAACACCGGGGAGCTGTTTTTT. Based on the CDR3 plus reference TRBV7-3 and TRBJ2-2, the full variable domain is GAGVSQTPSNKVTEKGKYVELRCDPISGHTALYWYRQSLGQGPEFLIYFQGTGAADDSGLPNDRFFAVRPEGSVSTLKIQRTERGDSAVYLCASSFLAGKNTGELFFGEGSRLTVL.

V and J are TRBV27 and TRBJ2-7; D might be TRBD2 (6 bases). The CDR3 totals 14 residues. Germline CDR1 and CDR2: MNHEY and SMNVEV (reference sequence). Trimming stripped 5 bases from V and 6 bases from J, with 17 bases between. The CDR3 spells CASSTTPGTLEQYF. CDR3 coding DNA: TGTGCCAGCAGTACTACCCCTGGGACTCTCGAGCAGTACTTC.

This chain uses TRBV5-4 with TRBJ1-2; weak D call: TRBD1 (6 bases). Germline values: CDR1 SGHNT, CDR2 YYREEE (reference sequence). Trimming cost V 0 bases and J 5 bases, with 14 bases left between them. The length of the CDR3 is 15 residues. DNA for the CDR3: TGTGCCAGCAGCTTGGGGCAGGGGATAGGTTATGGCTACACCTTC. Protein product: CASSLGQGIGYGYTF.

Here the CDR3 reads CASSSLAGGAYEQYF. The CDR3 DNA is TGTGCCAGCAGCTCACTAGCGGGGGGTGCCTACGAGCAGTACTTC. V and J are TRBV9 and TRBJ2-7; 12 positions match TRBD2. Looked up from germline, CDR1 is SGDLS and CDR2 is YYNGEE. The CDR3 has 15 residues. With V trimmed by 4 bases and J by 2 bases, 4 bases remained unmatched.

The chain uses TRBV29-1 and TRBJ2-5; possible D gene TRBD1, 6 bases. Germline V lookup: CDR1 SQVTM, CDR2 ANQGSEA. V lost 4 bases, J lost 2 bases, and 17 bases lay in between. The CDR3 has 15 residues. The CDR3 spells CSVGVQGFYQETQYF. CDR3 coding DNA: TGCAGCGTTGGGGTCCAGGGGTTCTATCAAGAGACCCAGTACTTC.

The rearrangement uses TRBV6-4 and TRBJ2-3, with 8 bases aligning to TRBD2. In germline, CDR1 is MRHNA, CDR2 SNTAGT. The CDR3 contains 19 residues. J was trimmed by 2 bases and V by 0 bases; bases with no gene match: 13. The CDR3: CASSDSAWAGGLPTDTQYF. CDR3 DNA sequence: TGTGCCAGCAGTGACTCGGCGTGGGCGGGAGGCCTACCCACAGATACGCAGTATTTT.

V usage is TRBV7-2 and J usage is TRBJ1-2; 8 bases are a match to TRBD1. The germline CDR1 and CDR2 sequences are SGHTA and FQGNSA. With 1 base clipped from V and 4 bases from J, the junction kept 8 bases outside the gene matches. CDR3 size: 16 residues. CDR3 DNA: TGTGCCAGCAGCTTAGAAAGGGGCACAGGGGGCTATGGCTACACCTTC. The encoded protein is CASSLERGTGGYGYTF.

This clone was detected only a few times. V usage is TRBV12-3 or TRBV12-4 and J usage is TRBJ1-3; D gene unclear. The V gene lost 3 bases and the J gene lost 2 bases, with 5 bases spanning the gap. This CDR3 is built from 13 residues. CDR3 region: CASSFGAGNTIYF. The CDR3 coding sequence is TGTGCCAGCAGTTTCGGGGCTGGAAACACCATATATTTT.

The chain joins TRBV27 to TRBJ1-5, with TRBD1 matching over 8 bases. CDR1 and CDR2 (germline): MNHEY, SMNVEV (reference sequence). This CDR3 comprises 14 residues. J lost 5 bases, V lost 5 bases, and 5 bases had no gene match. CDR3 sequence: CASSAGTGHQPQHF. The CDR3 DNA reads as TGTGCCAGCAGTGCCGGGACAGGACATCAGCCCCAGCATTTT.

This chain uses TRBV3-1 (or the pseudogene TRBV3-2) with TRBJ1-1; D is perhaps TRBD1 (6 bases). The CDR3 loop spans 14 amino acids. Trimming took 2 bases from V and 7 from J, leaving 14 bases between them. Germline V CDR1 and CDR2: LGHDT, YNNKEL (reference sequence). CDR3 amino acids: CASSQHSKGDEAFF. Here the CDR3 DNA reads TGTGCCAGCAGCCAACACTCAAAGGGGGATGAAGCTTTCTTT.

The chain links TRBV6-2 or TRBV6-3 to TRBJ1-5; D may be TRBD1 (6 bases). Germline-derived CDR1 and CDR2 are MNHEY and SVGEGT. The CDR3 consists of 13 residues. The ends were cut back, 5 bases at V and 9 bases at J, with 14 bases in the middle. CDR3 loop: CASSLPGGPPQHF. In DNA form, the CDR3 reads TGTGCCAGCAGTCTCCCGGGGGGCCCGCCCCAGCATTTT.

This clone was observed a handful of times. The chain carries TRBV7-2 and TRBJ1-5; the D gene is possibly TRBD1 (6 bases). The germline gives CDR1 SGHTA, CDR2 FQGNSA. CDR3 size: 14 residues. The V end was cut by 5 bases, the J end by 3 bases, with 11 bases between. CDR3: CASSKDSPNQPQHF. CDR3 DNA: TGTGCCAGCAGCAAGGACAGTCCCAATCAGCCCCAGCATTTT.

This chain joins TRBV25-1 and TRBJ2-3; 7 bases fit TRBD1. The CDR3 consists of 17 residues. Germline CDR1 reads MGHDK; CDR2 reads SYGVNS. V shed 6 bases and J 1 base; nucleotides not matched to a gene: 13. Here the CDR3 reads CASSKAFGDRGTDTQYF. Here the CDR3 DNA reads TGTGCCAGCAGCAAAGCGTTCGGTGACAGGGGCACAGATACGCAGTATTTT. Full variable domain (remainder filled in from reference TRBV25-1 and TRBJ2-3): EADIYQTPRYLVIGTGKKITLECSQTMGHDKMYWYQQDPGMELHLIHYSYGVNSTEKGDLSSESTVSRIRTEHFPLTLESARPSHTSQYLCASSKAFGDRGTDTQYFGPGTRLTVL.

J is TRBJ2-7 and V is TRBV6-1; 7 positions agree with TRBD2. Germline V CDR1 and CDR2: MNHNS, SASEGT. V lost 1 base to trimming and J lost 2 bases; unmatched junction nucleotides: 11. The CDR3 has 17 residues. CDR3 DNA sequence: TGTGCCAGCAGTGAAGGGGGGATGGGAGCGGGGCCCTACGAGCAGTACTTC. Residues: CASSEGGMGAGPYEQYF.

This clone was seen only once. This chain connects TRBV6-5 to TRBJ1-1; D remains ambiguous. With 10 bases removed from V and 1 base from J, the gap between germline ends came to 13 bases. This CDR3 contains 13 residues. The germline gives CDR1 MNHEY, CDR2 SVGAGI. The CDR3, as DNA: TGTGCCACCACTCAACAGCAGAACACTGAAGCTTTCTTT. Protein sequence: CATTQQQNTEAFF.